This T cell receptor (beta chain) was profiled in a study of shared clonotypes between healthy human individuals. Study at large: The cohort had a couple of women and three men, ages 18 to 49. Study-level findings and limits: Only blood was sampled; tissue repertoires likely differ.

A note on this clone: No antigen is known for it.

Approximately 100 million PBMCs per unsorted sample were used for genomic DNA. J was trimmed by 3 bases and V by 5 bases; bases with no gene match: 12. The germline V gene encodes CDR1 MDHEN and CDR2 SYDVKM. The CDR3 is 17 residues long. Researchers ran the assay at a deep level. Assay: immunoSEQ multiplex PCR; the TCRdb copy retains only in-frame clones and omits some. The table lists roughly 96,000 clones, less than 60% of them singletons. The sample taken for sequencing was PBMCs. The sequence was obtained from a woman aged 40-49 years in good health. Some clones in this sample may be carry-over from other donors' samples. The chain has TRBV28 and TRBJ2-7; 11 nucleotides match TRBD2. CDR3 sequence: CASSLPHGLAGVYEQYF. The CDR3 nucleotides read TGTGCCAGCAGTCTTCCCCACGGACTAGCGGGTGTCTACGAGCAGTACTTC.